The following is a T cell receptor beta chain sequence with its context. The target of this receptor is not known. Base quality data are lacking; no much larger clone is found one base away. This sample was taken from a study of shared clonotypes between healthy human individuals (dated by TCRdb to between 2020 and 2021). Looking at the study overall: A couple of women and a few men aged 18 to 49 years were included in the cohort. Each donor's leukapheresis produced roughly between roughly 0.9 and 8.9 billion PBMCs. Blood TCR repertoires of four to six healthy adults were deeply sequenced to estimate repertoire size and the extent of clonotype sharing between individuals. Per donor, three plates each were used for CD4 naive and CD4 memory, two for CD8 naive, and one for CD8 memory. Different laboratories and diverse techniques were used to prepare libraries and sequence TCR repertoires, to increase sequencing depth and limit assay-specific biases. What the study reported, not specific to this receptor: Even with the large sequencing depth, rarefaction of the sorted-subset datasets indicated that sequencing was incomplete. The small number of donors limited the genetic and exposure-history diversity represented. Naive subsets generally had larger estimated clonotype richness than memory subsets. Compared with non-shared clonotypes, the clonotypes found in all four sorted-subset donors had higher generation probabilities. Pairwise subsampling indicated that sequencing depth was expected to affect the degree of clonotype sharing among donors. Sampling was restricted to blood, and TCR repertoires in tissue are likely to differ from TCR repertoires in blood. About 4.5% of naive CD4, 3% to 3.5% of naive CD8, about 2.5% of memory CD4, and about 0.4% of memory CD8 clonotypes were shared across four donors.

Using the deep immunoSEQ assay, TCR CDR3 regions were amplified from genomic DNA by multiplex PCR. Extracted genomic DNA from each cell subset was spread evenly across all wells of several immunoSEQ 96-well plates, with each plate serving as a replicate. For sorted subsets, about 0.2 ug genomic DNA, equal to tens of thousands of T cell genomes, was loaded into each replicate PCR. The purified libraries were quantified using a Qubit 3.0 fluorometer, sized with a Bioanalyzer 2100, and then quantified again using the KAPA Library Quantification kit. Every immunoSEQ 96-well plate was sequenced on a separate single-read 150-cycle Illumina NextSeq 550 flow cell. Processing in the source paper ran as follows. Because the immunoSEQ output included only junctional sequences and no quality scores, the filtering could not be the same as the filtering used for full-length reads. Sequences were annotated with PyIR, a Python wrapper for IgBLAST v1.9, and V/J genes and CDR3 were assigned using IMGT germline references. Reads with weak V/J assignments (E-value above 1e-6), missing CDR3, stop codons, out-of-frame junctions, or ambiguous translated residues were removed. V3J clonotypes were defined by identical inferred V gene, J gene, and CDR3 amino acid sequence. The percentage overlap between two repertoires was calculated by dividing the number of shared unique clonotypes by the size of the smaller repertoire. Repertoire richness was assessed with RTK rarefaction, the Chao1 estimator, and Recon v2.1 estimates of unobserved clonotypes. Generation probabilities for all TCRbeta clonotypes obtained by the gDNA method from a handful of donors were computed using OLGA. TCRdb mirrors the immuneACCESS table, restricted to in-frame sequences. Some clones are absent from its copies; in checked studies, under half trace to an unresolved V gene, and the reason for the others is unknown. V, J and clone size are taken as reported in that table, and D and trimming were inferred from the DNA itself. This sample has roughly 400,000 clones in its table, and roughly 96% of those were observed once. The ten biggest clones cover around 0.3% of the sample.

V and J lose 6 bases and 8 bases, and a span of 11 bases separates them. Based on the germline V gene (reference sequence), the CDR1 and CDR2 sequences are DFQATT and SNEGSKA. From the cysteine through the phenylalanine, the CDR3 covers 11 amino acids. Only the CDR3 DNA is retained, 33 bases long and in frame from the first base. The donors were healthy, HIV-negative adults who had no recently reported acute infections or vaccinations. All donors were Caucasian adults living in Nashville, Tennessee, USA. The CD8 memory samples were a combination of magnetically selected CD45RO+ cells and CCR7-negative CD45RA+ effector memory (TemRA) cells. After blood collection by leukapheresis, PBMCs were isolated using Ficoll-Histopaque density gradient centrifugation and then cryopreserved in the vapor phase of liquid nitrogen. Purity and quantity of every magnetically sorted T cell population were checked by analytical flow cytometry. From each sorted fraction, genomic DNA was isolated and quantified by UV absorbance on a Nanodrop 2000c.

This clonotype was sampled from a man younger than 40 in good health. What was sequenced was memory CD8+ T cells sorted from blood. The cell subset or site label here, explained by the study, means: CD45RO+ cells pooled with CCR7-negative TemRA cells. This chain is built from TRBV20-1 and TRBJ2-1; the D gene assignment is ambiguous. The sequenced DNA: TGCAGTGCGAGGAGAGTCTATGAGCAGTTCTTC. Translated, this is CSARRVYEQFF.